What follows are 20 T cell receptor beta chains derived from one specimen sequenced in a study of shared clonotypes between healthy human individuals. The method was immunoSEQ multiplex PCR; TCRdb's version includes in-frame clones alone and lacks a portion of them. The data contain just over 2,000,000 clones, 85% to 95% of them singletons. It was CD45RO-negative cells, positively selected for CCR7, that made up naive CD8 cells, with terminally differentiated effector memory CD45RA+ cells excluded. The specimen was naive CD8+ T cells sorted from blood. These TCRs come from a man aged 18 to 30 in good health.

The chain uses TRBV5-1 and TRBJ2-3; 7 bases are a match to TRBD2. J was trimmed by 0 bases and V by 4 bases; bases with no gene match: 11. CDR3 size: 17 residues. Germline V CDR1 and CDR2: SGHRS, YFSETQ. The CDR3 loop is CASSATAVAGSTDTQYF. The CDR3 region has the DNA TGCGCCAGCAGCGCCACGGCGGTAGCGGGTAGCACAGATACGCAGTATTTT.

The gene calls are TRBV5-1 and TRBJ2-7, with D possibly being TRBD1 (5 bases). Trimming removed 6 bases from V and 1 base from J, with 11 bases in between. The V gene's germline CDR1 is SGHRS and CDR2 YFSETQ. The CDR3 sequence is 13 residues long. In DNA form, the CDR3 reads TGCGCCAGCAAACAGGACACATCCTACGAGCAGTACTTC. Its translation: CASKQDTSYEQYF.

The V and J genes are TRBV27 and TRBJ2-5, with 11 bases that match TRBD1. Trimming cost V 5 bases and J 7 bases; bases outside gene matches: 15. The germline V gene encodes CDR1 MNHEY and CDR2 SMNVEV (reference sequence). This CDR3 is built from 17 residues. The CDR3 nucleotides are TGTGCCAGCAGTCCCCTCGCGACGGACAGGGGGCTGGGGACCCAGTACTTC. Amino acids: CASSPLATDRGLGTQYF.

The chain links TRBV9 to TRBJ2-4; either TRBD1 or TRBD2 may supply D (5 bases each). There are 16 residues in the CDR3. CDR1 is SGDLS and CDR2 is YYNGEE in the germline V gene. Trimming took off 1 base at V and 7 bases at J, with 18 bases between the two ends. CDR3 amino acids: CASSVRGDGEENIQYF. The CDR3, as DNA: TGTGCCAGCAGCGTAAGAGGGGACGGCGAGGAGAACATTCAGTACTTC.

This chain connects TRBV7-9 to TRBJ2-5; D is possibly TRBD2 (6 bases). CDR1 is SEHNR and CDR2 is FQNEAQ in the germline V gene (reference sequence). The CDR3 totals 14 residues. V was pared by 1 base and J by 4 bases, with 10 bases between. The DNA of the CDR3 is TGTGCCAGCAGCTTAGTAATCGGGGGAGAGACCCAGTACTTC. It codes for CASSLVIGGETQYF.

The CDR3 region is CASRGQSQETQYF. CDR3 DNA sequence: TGTGCCAGCAGGGGACAGAGCCAAGAGACCCAGTACTTC. The J gene is TRBJ2-5, the V gene TRBV5-4; 7 bases fit TRBD1. CDR3 length: 13 residues. The ends lost 5 bases at V and 1 base at J; junction bases unmatched: 2. The germline gives CDR1 SGHNT, CDR2 YYREEE (reference sequence).

The genes are TRBV2 and TRBJ2-1, with 8 bases lining up with TRBD2. Germline V gene lookup returns CDR1 SNHLY and CDR2 FYNNEI. The CDR3 is made up of 14 amino acids. Trimming at V came to 5 bases and at J to 7 bases, leaving 7 bases not matched to a gene. In DNA, the CDR3 is TGTGCCAGCAGTAGCGGGAGCAACGAAAATGAGCAGTTCTTC. Amino acids: CASSSGSNENEQFF.

Turning to this clone: Other nucleotide sequences from this sample produce the same CDR3. The chain has TRBV13 and TRBJ2-7; D not certain. Germline CDR1 is PRHDT and CDR2 is FYEKMQ (reference sequence). CDR3 size: 14 residues. Trimming shortened V by 1 base and J by 1 base, and 8 bases separated the two germline ends. CDR3 protein: CASSLVGQSYEQYF. In DNA form, the CDR3 reads TGTGCCAGCAGCTTAGTAGGCCAGTCCTACGAGCAGTACTTC.

This chain connects TRBV10-2 to TRBJ2-1; 8 nucleotides agree with TRBD1. CDR1 is WSHSY and CDR2 is SAAADI in the germline V gene. CDR3 size: 17 residues. The J segment lost 0 bases and the V segment lost 2 bases, leaving 6 bases of the junction unmatched. The CDR3 protein is CASSETGGVYSYNEQFF. CDR3 sequence (DNA): TGCGCCAGCAGTGAGACAGGGGGAGTTTACTCCTACAATGAGCAGTTCTTC.

This clone was picked up one time. This may stem from a read error, because a much larger clone lies one nucleotide away. Other DNA sequences in this specimen translate into the identical CDR3. The CDR3 spells CASSSNYEQYF. CDR3 nucleotides: TGTGCCAGCAGCTCAAACTACGAGCAGTACTTC. The chain joins TRBV7-8 to TRBJ2-7; D is unclear. This CDR3 is built from 11 residues. The germline CDR1 and CDR2 sequences are SGHVS and FQNEAQ. Trimming cost V 4 bases and J 3 bases, with 4 bases left between them. Full variable domain (missing parts from reference TRBV7-8 and TRBJ2-7): GAGVSQSPRYKVAKRGQDVALRCDPISGHVSLFWYQQALGQGPEFLTYFQNEAQLDKSGLPSDRFFAERPEGSVSTLKIQRTQQEDSAVYLCASSSNYEQYFGPGTRLTVT.

This chain uses TRBV7-9 with TRBJ2-1, with 8 nucleotides matching TRBD1. J lost 0 bases, V lost 5 bases, and 3 bases had no gene match. The germline CDR1 and CDR2 sequences are SEHNR and FQNEAQ (reference sequence). The CDR3 covers 15 residues. The CDR3 sequence is CASSGTGGSYNEQFF. In DNA, the CDR3 is TGTGCCAGCAGCGGGACAGGAGGCTCCTACAATGAGCAGTTCTTC.

The chain employs TRBV19 and TRBJ1-6; no clear D gene. The germline V and J ends were trimmed by 0 bases and 13 bases, with 7 bases remaining between them. The length of the CDR3 is 12 residues. In germline, CDR1 is LNHDA, CDR2 SQIVND (reference sequence). CDR3 in amino acids: CASSIDNLPLHF. The DNA of the CDR3 is TGTGCCAGTAGTATAGATAATCTGCCCCTCCACTTT.

The V call is TRBV14, the J call TRBJ2-3; possibly TRBD2 for D (6 bases). The V gene's germline CDR1 is SGHDN and CDR2 FVKESK. V was pared by 1 base and J by 2 bases, with 13 bases between. CDR3 length equals 16 residues. This CDR3 is CASSQGSAGLTDTQYF. CDR3 nucleotide sequence: TGTGCCAGCAGCCAAGGGTCAGCGGGCCTCACAGATACGCAGTATTTT.

CDR3 amino acids: CASSRGGNNEQFF. The CDR3 coding sequence is TGTGCCAGCAGCCGAGGGGGGAACAATGAGCAGTTCTTC. V gene TRBV13 combines with J gene TRBJ2-1; either TRBD1 or TRBD2 may fit D (6 bases each). Germline V gene sequence: CDR1 PRHDT, CDR2 FYEKMQ (reference sequence). With 5 bases removed from V and 5 bases from J, the gap between germline ends came to 10 bases. The length of the CDR3 is 13 residues.

The rearrangement links TRBV27 to TRBJ2-7; 9 positions match TRBD2. Germline values: CDR1 MNHEY, CDR2 SMNVEV (reference sequence). The CDR3 is made up of 16 amino acids. Trimming took 10 bases from V and 0 from J; bases not matched to a gene: 13. The CDR3 DNA reads as TGTGCCATCGACCCCCGGCGGGAGGGTGACTCCTACGAGCAGTACTTC. Its protein product is CAIDPRREGDSYEQYF.

This clone was detected a few times. The chain has TRBV4-3 and TRBJ1-6, with 8 bases that match TRBD1. This CDR3 comprises 13 residues. CDR1 LGHNA and CDR2 YSLEER come from the germline V gene. Losses at the gene ends were 5 bases for V and 6 bases for J; bases not matched to a gene: 0. The CDR3 is CASSGQGNSPLHF. The CDR3 DNA sequence: TGCGCCAGCAGCGGACAGGGTAATTCACCCCTCCACTTT.

J is TRBJ2-3 and V is TRBV5-4; TRBD2 aligns across 12 bases. This CDR3 has 17 residues. Trimming took 4 bases from V and 4 from J; bases not matched to a gene: 10. Germline values: CDR1 SGHNT, CDR2 YYREEE (reference sequence). CDR3 loop: CASSLPPSGGAADTQYF. The CDR3 bases are TGTGCCAGCAGCCTCCCCCCTAGCGGGGGGGCGGCAGATACGCAGTATTTT.

The chain combines TRBV13 with TRBJ2-4; tentative D call: TRBD2 (6 bases). In germline, CDR1 is PRHDT, CDR2 FYEKMQ (reference sequence). The CDR3 runs to 16 residues. The germline V and J ends were trimmed by 3 bases and 0 bases, with 12 bases remaining between them. The CDR3, as DNA: TGTGCCAGCAGCTTGTGGGGGGAGGAAGCCAAAAACATTCAGTACTTC. As protein: CASSLWGEEAKNIQYF.

This clone was seen once. This sequence joins TRBV6-5 and TRBJ1-2; TRBD1 is a possible D gene (5 bases). Trimming stripped 6 bases from V and 2 bases from J, with 7 bases between. The germline V gene encodes CDR1 MNHEY and CDR2 SVGAGI. The CDR3 is 12 amino acids. The CDR3 DNA reads as TGTGCCAGCAGGGCAGGGAACTATGGCTACACCTTC. Translated: CASRAGNYGYTF.

The chain recombines TRBV6-1 with TRBJ2-7, with a tentative D call TRBD2 (6 bases). This CDR3 is built from 16 residues. V was clipped by 0 bases and J by 3 bases, with 15 bases between them. Germline values: CDR1 MNHNS, CDR2 SASEGT. CDR3 DNA: TGTGCCAGCAGTGAAGCGGCCAGGGACTTTTACTACGAGCAGTACTTC. It codes for CASSEAARDFYYEQYF.